This T cell receptor beta chain derives from a study of PD-L1 blockade in urothelial cancer. TCRdb's copy holds only in-frame clones and misses some; the assay was immunoSEQ multiplex PCR. Found here are 45,000 to 50,000 clones, about 91% of them singletons; the top ten hold 3.5% to 5%. This CDR3 contains 14 residues. Germline loops: CDR1 MNHNS, CDR2 SASEGT. V dropped 8 bases and J dropped 6 bases, with 19 bases sitting between them. Sequences were derived from PBMCs, sampled around atezolizumab (anti-PD-L1) treatment. This TCR was recovered from an elderly man with urothelial cancer. The chain links TRBV6-1 to TRBJ1-2, with a possible D match to TRBD1 (6 bases). In DNA form, the CDR3 reads TGTGCCAGCGGAAGGACAGCAAGTATAGATGGCTACACCTTC. The encoded protein is CASGRTASIDGYTF.